These 14 T cell receptor beta chains originate from one sample sequenced in a study of T-cell reconstitution after alpha-beta-depleted transplantation in children. Preparation of the TCRbeta library was carried out with unique molecular identifiers. TCRdb redid the calling of the PCR reads with MiXCR, one entry per CDR3 protein. The repertoire has approximately 150,000 distinct CDR3 sequences, 8.8% of them found once; the top ten carry approximately 18%. Sample: PBMCs, mostly from graft donor cells, taken 180 days after TCRalphabeta/CD19-depleted stem cell transplant. The receptors were gathered from a female patient aged 2-9 years who had a stem cell transplant for congenital amegakaryocytic thrombocytopenia, so the T cells may come from the graft donor.

This clonotype was found many times. This rearrangement joins TRBV20-1 to TRBJ1-2; D might be TRBD1 (5 bases). The CDR3 length is 12 residues. Trimming left V 1 base short and J 4 bases short, with 7 bases between. Germline loops: CDR1 DFQATT, CDR2 SNEGSKA (reference sequence). CDR3 loop: CSARGGPYGYTF. CDR3 nucleotide sequence: TGCAGTGCTAGAGGGGGCCCCTATGGCTACACCTTC.

Of note for this clonotype: One end of the junction varies from germline; a read error may be responsible. This chain connects TRBV5-1 to TRBJ1-6; TRBD1 might be the D (5 bases). The CDR3 sequence is 16 residues long. Germline CDR1 SGHRS, CDR2 YFSETQ. This CDR3 reads CASSLAGVAYDSPLHF. The DNA of the CDR3 is TGCGCCAGCAGCCTTGCGGGGGTCGCCTATGATTCACCCCTCCACTTT.

The chain joins TRBV29-1 to TRBJ2-2; D is unclear. V shed 7 bases and J shed 7 bases, with 13 bases lying between them. This CDR3 contains 12 residues. In germline, CDR1 is SQVTM, CDR2 ANQGSEA. The CDR3 nucleotides read TGCAGCGCCCGAAGGTTGGGCGGGGAGCTGTTTTTT. This codes for CSARRLGGELFF.

This clonotype was picked up a small number of times. The V and J genes are TRBV28 and TRBJ2-3; 9 bases fit TRBD2. Germline V CDR1 and CDR2: MDHEN, SYDVKM. CDR3 length: 18 amino acids. With V trimmed by 4 bases and J by 8 bases, 19 bases remained unmatched. CDR3 amino acids: CASSSGGRLAVRNFTQYF. The CDR3 nucleotides are TGTGCCAGCAGTTCAGGGGGAAGACTAGCGGTCCGAAATTTTACGCAGTATTTT.

This clonotype was recorded a few times. The chain combines TRBV10-3 with TRBJ2-7; D unclear. The CDR3 is 15 residues long. Trimming shortened V by 3 bases and J by 3 bases, and 15 bases separated the two germline ends. Germline V gene data show CDR1 as ENHRY and CDR2 as SYGVKD. This CDR3 reads CAISDPSYTHYEQYF. DNA for the CDR3: TGTGCCATCAGTGACCCCTCCTACACCCACTACGAGCAGTACTTC.

This chain links TRBV19 with TRBJ2-5, with 13 bases matching TRBD2. In germline, CDR1 is LNHDA, CDR2 SQIVND (reference sequence). The CDR3 runs to 15 residues. Unmatched junction bases numbered 4, after V lost 5 bases and J lost 4 bases. The CDR3 DNA reads as TGTGCCAGTAGTCGGACTAGCGGGAGTGCAGAGACCCAGTACTTC. Residues: CASSRTSGSAETQYF.

This clonotype was found many times. The chain combines TRBV5-1 with TRBJ2-4; D call uncertain. This CDR3 is built from 15 residues. V lost 0 bases, J lost 1 base, and 8 bases lay in between. Germline CDR1 and CDR2: SGHRS and YFSETQ. Here the CDR3 DNA reads TGCGCCAGCAGCTTGGAAAGCGTTGCCAAAAACATTCAGTACTTC. As protein: CASSLESVAKNIQYF.

This clonotype was found many times. The V call is TRBV15, the J call TRBJ1-2, with D uncertain. Germline CDR1 is LNHNV and CDR2 is YYDKDF (reference sequence). V was shortened by 0 bases and J by 2 bases, with 7 bases between the two germline ends. The CDR3 sequence is 14 residues long. CDR3 loop: CATSRDTGNYGYTF. The CDR3 nucleotides are TGTGCCACCAGCAGAGATACGGGGAACTATGGCTACACCTTC.

This clonotype was detected many times. J is TRBJ2-7 and V is TRBV10-3; 7 bases align to TRBD1. This CDR3 region has 13 residues. Germline values: CDR1 ENHRY, CDR2 SYGVKD. V lost 4 bases and J lost 3; bases outside the gene matches: 3. The CDR3 is CAISVDRVYEQYF. Written as DNA, the CDR3 is TGTGCCATCAGTGTTGACAGGGTCTACGAGCAGTACTTC.

This clonotype has at least ten counts. An end of the junction does not agree with germline; a read error may underlie this. The chain employs TRBV4-2 and TRBJ2-7; perhaps D is TRBD1 or TRBD2 (5 bases each). This CDR3 contains 14 residues. Per germline, CDR1 LGHNA and CDR2 YNFKEQ. CDR3 sequence reads: CASSQGDATYEQYF. The CDR3, as DNA: TGTGCCAGCAGCCAAGGGGACGCTACCTATGAGCAGTACTTC.

In this sample, this clonotype turned up many times. This chain connects TRBV5-1 to TRBJ2-4, with D uncertain. V gave up 2 bases and J gave up 7 bases, with 13 bases separating them. Germline V gene data show CDR1 as SGHRS and CDR2 as YFSETQ. This CDR3 is built from 14 residues. CDR3 sequence reads: CASSLPTKRNIQYF. The CDR3 DNA follows: TGCGCCAGCAGCTTACCTACCAAGAGGAACATTCAGTACTTC.

This clonotype was seen ten or more times. V is TRBV5-1 and J is TRBJ2-7, with D unresolved. V lost 4 bases and J lost 4, with 9 bases in between. The germline CDR1 and CDR2 sequences are SGHRS and YFSETQ. This CDR3 comprises 12 residues. CDR3 sequence (DNA): TGCGCCAGCAGCCCCGGATGGTACGAGCAGTACTTC. Residues: CASSPGWYEQYF.

This clonotype turned up a few times. V usage is TRBV19 and J usage is TRBJ2-3; 12 bases are shared with TRBD2. Losses at the gene ends were 3 bases for V and 2 bases for J; bases not matched to a gene: 6. From germline, CDR1 is LNHDA and CDR2 SQIVND (reference sequence). CDR3 length: 17 residues. The CDR3: CASSIATSGGLTDTQYF. CDR3 bases: TGTGCCAGTAGTATCGCCACTAGCGGGGGGCTCACAGATACGCAGTATTTT.

This sequence joins TRBV12-3 or TRBV12-4 and TRBJ2-7; D remains unclear. V lost 3 bases, J lost 4 bases, and 16 bases lay in between. CDR3 length equals 15 residues. The chain's CDR3 is CASSLEQSLIYEQYF. CDR3 coding DNA: TGTGCCAGCAGTTTGGAACAATCACTCATTTACGAGCAGTACTTC.